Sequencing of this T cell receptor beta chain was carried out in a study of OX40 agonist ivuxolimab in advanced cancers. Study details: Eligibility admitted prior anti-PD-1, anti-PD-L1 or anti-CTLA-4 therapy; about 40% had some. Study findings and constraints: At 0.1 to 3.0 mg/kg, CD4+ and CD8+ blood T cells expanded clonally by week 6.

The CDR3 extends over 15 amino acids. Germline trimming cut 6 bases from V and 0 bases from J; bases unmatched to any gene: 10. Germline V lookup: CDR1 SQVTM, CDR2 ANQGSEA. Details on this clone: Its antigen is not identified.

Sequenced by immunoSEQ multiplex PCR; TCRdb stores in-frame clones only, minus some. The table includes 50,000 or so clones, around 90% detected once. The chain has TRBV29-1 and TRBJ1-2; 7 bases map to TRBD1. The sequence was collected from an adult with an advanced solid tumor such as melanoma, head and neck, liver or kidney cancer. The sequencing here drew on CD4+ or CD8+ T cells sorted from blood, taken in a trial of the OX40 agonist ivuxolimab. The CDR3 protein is CSVADRGQSNYGYTF. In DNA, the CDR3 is TGCAGCGTAGCGGATAGGGGACAGTCTAACTATGGCTACACCTTC.